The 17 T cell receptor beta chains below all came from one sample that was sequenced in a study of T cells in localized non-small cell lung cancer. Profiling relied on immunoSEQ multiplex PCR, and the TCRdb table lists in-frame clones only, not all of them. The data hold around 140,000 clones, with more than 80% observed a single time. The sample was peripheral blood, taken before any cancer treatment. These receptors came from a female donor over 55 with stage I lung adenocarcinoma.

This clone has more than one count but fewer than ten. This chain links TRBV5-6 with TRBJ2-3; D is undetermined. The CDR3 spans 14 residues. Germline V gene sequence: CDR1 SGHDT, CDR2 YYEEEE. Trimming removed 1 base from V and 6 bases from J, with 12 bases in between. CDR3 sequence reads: CASSLTAPSDTQYF. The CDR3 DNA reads TGTGCCAGCAGCTTGACAGCACCATCGGATACGCAGTATTTT.

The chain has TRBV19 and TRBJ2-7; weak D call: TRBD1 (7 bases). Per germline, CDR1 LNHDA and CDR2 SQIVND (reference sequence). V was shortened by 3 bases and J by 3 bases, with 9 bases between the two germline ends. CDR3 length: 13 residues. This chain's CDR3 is CASSIQGGYEQYF. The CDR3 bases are TGTGCCAGTAGTATCCAGGGGGGCTACGAGCAGTACTTC.

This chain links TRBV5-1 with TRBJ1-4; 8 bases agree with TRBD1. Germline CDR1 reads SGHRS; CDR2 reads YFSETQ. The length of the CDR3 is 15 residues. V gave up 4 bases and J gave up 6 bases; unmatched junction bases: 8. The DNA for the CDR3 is TGCGCCAGCAGCCCGGCAGGGGGCCGGTATGAAAAACTGTTTTTT. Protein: CASSPAGGRYEKLFF.

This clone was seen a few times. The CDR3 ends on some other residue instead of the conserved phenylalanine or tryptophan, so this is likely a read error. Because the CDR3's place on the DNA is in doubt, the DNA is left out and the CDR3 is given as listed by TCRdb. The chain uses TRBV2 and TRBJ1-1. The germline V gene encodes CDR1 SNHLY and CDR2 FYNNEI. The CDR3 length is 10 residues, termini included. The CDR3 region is CASRQTFVEA.

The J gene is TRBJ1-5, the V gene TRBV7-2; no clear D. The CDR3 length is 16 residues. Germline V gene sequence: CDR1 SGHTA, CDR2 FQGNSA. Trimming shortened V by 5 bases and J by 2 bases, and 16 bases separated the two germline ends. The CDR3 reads CASSAMARGGNQPQHF. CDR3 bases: TGTGCCAGCAGCGCCATGGCGCGAGGAGGCAATCAGCCCCAGCATTTT.

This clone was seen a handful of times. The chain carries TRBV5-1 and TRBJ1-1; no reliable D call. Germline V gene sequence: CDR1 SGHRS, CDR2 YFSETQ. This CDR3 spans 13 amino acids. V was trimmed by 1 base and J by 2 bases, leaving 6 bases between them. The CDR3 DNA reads TGCGCCAGCAGCTTGACAGTAAACACTGAAGCTTTCTTT. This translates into CASSLTVNTEAFF.

CDR3 region: CASSLERDRGRMGEKLFF. The CDR3 DNA sequence: TGTGCCAGCAGTTTAGAGAGAGACAGGGGAAGAATGGGTGAAAAACTGTTTTTT. This chain uses TRBV27 with TRBJ1-4; 8 bases agree with TRBD1. With 2 bases clipped from V and 7 bases from J, the junction kept 15 bases outside the gene matches. CDR3 length equals 18 residues. CDR1 is MNHEY and CDR2 is SMNVEV in the germline V gene (reference sequence).

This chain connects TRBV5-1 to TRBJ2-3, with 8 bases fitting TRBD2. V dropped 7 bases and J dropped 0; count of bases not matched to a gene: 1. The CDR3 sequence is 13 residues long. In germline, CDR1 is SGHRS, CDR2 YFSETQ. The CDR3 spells CASAGGSTDTQYF. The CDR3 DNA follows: TGCGCCAGCGCGGGAGGAAGCACAGATACGCAGTATTTT.

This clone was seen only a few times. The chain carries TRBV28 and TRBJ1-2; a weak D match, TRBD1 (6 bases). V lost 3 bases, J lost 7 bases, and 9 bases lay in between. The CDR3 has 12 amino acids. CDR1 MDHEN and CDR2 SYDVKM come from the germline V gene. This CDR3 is CASSLGGAGYTF. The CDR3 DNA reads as TGTGCCAGCAGTTTGGGGGGGGCTGGCTACACCTTC.

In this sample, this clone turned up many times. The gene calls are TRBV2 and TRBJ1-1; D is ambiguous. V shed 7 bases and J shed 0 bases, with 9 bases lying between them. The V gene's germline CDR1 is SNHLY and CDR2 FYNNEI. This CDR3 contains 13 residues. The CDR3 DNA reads TGTGCCAGCAAATCCGATATGAACACTGAAGCTTTCTTT. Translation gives CASKSDMNTEAFF.

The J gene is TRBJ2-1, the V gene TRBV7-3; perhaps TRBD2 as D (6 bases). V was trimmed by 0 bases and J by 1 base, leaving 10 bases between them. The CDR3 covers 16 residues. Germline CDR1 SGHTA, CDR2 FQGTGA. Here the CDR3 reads CASSLTGGTSYNEQFF. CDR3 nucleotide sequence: TGTGCCAGCAGCTTAACAGGCGGGACGTCCTACAATGAGCAGTTCTTC.

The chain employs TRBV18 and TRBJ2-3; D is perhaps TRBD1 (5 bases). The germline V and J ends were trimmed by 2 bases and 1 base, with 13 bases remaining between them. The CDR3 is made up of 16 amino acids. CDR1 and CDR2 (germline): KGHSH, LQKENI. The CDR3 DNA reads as TGTGCCAGCTCACCATTGCAGGGCTGGGGCACAGATACGCAGTATTTT. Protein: CASSPLQGWGTDTQYF.

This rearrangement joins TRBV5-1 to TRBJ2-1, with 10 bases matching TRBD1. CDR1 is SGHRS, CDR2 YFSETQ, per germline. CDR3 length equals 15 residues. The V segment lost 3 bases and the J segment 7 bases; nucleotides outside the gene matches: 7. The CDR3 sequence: CASSSTGGLGNEQFF. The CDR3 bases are TGCGCCAGCAGCTCGACAGGGGGCCTAGGTAATGAGCAGTTCTTC.

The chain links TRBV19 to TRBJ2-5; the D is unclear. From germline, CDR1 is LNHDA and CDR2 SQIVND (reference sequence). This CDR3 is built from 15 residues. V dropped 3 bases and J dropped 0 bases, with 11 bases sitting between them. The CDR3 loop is CASSMSQWYQETQYF. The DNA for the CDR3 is TGTGCCAGTAGTATGAGTCAATGGTACCAAGAGACCCAGTACTTC.

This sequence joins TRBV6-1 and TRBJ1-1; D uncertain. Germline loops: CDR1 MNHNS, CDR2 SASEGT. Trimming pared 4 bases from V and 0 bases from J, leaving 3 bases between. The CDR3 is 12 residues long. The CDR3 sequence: CASSVVNTEAFF. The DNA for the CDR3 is TGTGCCAGCAGTGTGGTGAACACTGAAGCTTTCTTT.

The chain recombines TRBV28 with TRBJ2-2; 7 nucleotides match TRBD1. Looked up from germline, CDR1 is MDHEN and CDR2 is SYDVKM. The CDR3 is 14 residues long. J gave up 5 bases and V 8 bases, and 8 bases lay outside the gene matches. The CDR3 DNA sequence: TGTGCCAGCCTAAGACAGGGACGGACCGGGGAGCTGTTTTTT. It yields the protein CASLRQGRTGELFF.

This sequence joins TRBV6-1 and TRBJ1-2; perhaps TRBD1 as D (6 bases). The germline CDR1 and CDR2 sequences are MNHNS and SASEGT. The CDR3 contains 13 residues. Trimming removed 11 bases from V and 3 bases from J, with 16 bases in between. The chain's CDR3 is CAADRPQDYGYTF. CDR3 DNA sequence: TGTGCCGCCGACAGGCCTCAAGACTATGGCTACACCTTC.